This entry is about one T cell receptor (beta chain). Repertoires were generated with immunoSEQ multiplex PCR, while TCRdb's copy carries only in-frame clones and drops some. The table lists 30,000 to 45,000 clones, 88% of them singletons. These data belong to a study of T cell changes during pregnancy in multiple sclerosis. CDR3 size: 14 residues. The V gene's germline CDR1 is SGHVS and CDR2 FNYEAQ. The V end lost 1 base, the J end lost 5 bases, and 11 bases lay between the germline ends. The genes are TRBV7-6 and TRBJ2-5; weak D call: TRBD2 (6 bases). This TCR was recovered from a female donor with multiple sclerosis, enrolled in a pregnancy study. The specimen was CD4+ T cells from peripheral blood mononuclear cells, collected before pregnancy. The CDR3, as DNA: TGTGCCAGCAGCTTAGTCGGGAGAAGCGAGACCCAGTACTTC. Amino acid sequence: CASSLVGRSETQYF.